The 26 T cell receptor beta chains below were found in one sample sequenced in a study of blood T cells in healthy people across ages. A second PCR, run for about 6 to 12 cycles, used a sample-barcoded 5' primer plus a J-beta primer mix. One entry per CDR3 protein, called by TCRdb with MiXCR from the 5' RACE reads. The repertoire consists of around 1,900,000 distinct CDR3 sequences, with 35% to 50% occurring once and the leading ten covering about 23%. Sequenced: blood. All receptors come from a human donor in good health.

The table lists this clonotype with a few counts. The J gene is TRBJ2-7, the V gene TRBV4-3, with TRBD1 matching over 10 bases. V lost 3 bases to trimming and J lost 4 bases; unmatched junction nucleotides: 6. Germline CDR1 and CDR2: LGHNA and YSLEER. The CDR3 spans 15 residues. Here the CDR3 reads CASSQQDRGGYEQYF. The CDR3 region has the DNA TGCGCCAGCAGCCAGCAGGACAGGGGGGGATACGAGCAGTACTTC.

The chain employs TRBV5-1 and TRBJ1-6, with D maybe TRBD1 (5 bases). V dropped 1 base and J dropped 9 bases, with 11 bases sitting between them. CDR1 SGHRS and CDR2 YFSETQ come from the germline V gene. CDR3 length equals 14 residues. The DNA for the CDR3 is TGCGCCAGCAGCTTGAGTGGGGACGGTTCACCCCTCCACTTT. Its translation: CASSLSGDGSPLHF.

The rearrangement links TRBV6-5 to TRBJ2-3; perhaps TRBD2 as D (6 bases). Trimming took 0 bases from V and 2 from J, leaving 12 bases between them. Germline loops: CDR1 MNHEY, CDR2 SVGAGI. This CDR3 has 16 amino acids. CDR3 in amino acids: CASSYSLSGFTDTQYF. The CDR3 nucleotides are TGTGCCAGCAGTTACTCTCTTAGCGGCTTCACAGATACGCAGTATTTT.

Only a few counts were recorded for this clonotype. The DNA for the CDR3 is TGCGCCAGCAGCTACCCTCGGGACCCCCGGGGAATGGGTGGAAATGAGCAGTTCTTC. It translates to CASSYPRDPRGMGGNEQFF. The V call is TRBV5-1, the J call TRBJ2-1; either TRBD1 or TRBD2 may fit D (5 bases each). CDR3 length equals 19 residues. Per the germline V gene, CDR1 is SGHRS and CDR2 is YFSETQ. The germline V and J ends were trimmed by 3 bases and 7 bases, with 29 bases remaining between them. Together with reference TRBV5-1 and TRBJ2-1, the CDR3 gives the full variable domain: KAGVTQTPRYLIKTRGQQVTLSCSPISGHRSVSWYQQTPGQGLQFLFEYFSETQRNKGNFPGRFSGRQFSNSRSEMNVSTLELGDSALYLCASSYPRDPRGMGGNEQFFGPGTRLTVL.

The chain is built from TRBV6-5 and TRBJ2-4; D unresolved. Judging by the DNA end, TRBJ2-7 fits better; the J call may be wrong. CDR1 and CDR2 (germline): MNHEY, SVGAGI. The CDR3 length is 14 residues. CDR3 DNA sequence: TGTGCCAGCAGTACCGACGTTTGGAACTACGAGCAGTACTTC. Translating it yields CASSTDVWNYEQYF.

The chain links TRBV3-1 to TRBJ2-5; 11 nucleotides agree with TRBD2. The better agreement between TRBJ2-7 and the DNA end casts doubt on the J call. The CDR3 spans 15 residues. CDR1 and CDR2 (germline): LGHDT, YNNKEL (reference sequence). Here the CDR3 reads CASSPYSGGAPEQYF. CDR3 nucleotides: TGTGCCAGCAGTCCCTATAGCGGGGGGGCCCCCGAGCAGTACTTC.

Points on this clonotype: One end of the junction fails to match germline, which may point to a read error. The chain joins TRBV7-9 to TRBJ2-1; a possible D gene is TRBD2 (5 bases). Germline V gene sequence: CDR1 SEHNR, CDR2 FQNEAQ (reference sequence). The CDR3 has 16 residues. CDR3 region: CSSSLSGLYSYNEQFF. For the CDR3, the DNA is TGTTCCAGCAGCTTAAGCGGCCTATACTCCTACAATGAGCAGTTCTTC.

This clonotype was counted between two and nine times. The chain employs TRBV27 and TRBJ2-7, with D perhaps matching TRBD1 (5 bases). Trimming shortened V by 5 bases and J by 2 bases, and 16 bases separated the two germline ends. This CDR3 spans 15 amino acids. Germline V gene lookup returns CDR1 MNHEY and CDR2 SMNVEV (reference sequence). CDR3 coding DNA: TGTGCCAGCAGTCCGTCCTCCGAGACAGCCTACGAGCAGTACTTC. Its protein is CASSPSSETAYEQYF.

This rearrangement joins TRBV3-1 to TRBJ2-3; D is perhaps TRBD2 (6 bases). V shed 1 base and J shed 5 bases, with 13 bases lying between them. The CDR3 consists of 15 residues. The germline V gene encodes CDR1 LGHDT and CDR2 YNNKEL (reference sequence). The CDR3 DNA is TGTGCCAGCAGCCAAGTCAGGGAGGTAGGAGATACGCAGTATTTT. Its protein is CASSQVREVGDTQYF.

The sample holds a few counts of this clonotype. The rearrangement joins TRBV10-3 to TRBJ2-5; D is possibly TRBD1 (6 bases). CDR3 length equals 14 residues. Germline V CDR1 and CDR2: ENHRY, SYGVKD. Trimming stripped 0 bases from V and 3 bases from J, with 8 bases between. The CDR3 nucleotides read TGTGCCATCAGTGAGTCAGAGGGGGAAGAGACCCAGTACTTC. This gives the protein CAISESEGEETQYF.

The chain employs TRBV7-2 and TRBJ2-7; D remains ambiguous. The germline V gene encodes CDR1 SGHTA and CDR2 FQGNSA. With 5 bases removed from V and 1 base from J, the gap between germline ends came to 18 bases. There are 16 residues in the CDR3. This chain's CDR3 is CASSPTKVLVSYEQYF. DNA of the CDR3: TGTGCCAGCAGCCCTACCAAGGTCCTCGTTTCCTACGAGCAGTACTTC.

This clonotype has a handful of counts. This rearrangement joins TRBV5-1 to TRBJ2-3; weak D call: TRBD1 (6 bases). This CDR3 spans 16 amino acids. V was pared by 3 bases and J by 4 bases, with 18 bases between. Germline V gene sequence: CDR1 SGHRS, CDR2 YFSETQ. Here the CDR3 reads CASSYSLNPGADTQYF. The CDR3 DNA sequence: TGCGCCAGCAGCTACTCTCTCAACCCAGGGGCAGATACGCAGTATTTT.

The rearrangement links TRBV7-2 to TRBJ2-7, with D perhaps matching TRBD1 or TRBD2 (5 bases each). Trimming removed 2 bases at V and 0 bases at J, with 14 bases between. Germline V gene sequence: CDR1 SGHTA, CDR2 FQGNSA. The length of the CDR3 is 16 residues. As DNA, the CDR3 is TGTGCCAGCAGCTTAAACGGGCCCGGGGCCTCCTACGAGCAGTACTTC. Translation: CASSLNGPGASYEQYF. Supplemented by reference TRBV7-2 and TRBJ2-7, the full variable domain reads GAGVSQSPSNKVTEKGKDVELRCDPISGHTALYWYRQSLGQGLEFLIYFQGNSAPDKSGLPSDRFSAERTGGSVSTLTIQRTQQEDSAVYLCASSLNGPGASYEQYFGPGTRLTVT.

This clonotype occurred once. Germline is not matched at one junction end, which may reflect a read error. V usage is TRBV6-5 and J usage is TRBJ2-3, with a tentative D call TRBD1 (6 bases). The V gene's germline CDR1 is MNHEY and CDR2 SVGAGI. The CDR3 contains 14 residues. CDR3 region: CSSSRKTGRDTQYF. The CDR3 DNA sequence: TGTTCCAGCAGTAGAAAAACAGGGAGAGATACGCAGTATTTT.

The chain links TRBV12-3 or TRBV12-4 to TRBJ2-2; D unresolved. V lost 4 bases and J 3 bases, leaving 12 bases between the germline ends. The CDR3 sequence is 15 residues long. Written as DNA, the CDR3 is TGTGCCAGCAGTTGGACCACCCGGGACACCGGGGAGCTGTTTTTT. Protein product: CASSWTTRDTGELFF.

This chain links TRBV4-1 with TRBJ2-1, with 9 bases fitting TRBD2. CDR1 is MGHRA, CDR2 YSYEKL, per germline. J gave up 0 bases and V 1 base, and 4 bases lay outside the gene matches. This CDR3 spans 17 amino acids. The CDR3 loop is CASSQVISGSSYNEQFF. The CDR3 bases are TGCGCCAGCAGCCAAGTGATTAGCGGGAGCTCCTACAATGAGCAGTTCTTC.

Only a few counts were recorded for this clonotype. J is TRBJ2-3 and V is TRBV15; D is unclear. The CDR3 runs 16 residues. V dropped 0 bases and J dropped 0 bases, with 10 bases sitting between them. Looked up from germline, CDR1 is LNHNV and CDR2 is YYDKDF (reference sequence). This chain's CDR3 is CATSRDRWMSTDTQYF. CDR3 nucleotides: TGTGCCACCAGCAGAGATCGGTGGATGAGCACAGATACGCAGTATTTT.

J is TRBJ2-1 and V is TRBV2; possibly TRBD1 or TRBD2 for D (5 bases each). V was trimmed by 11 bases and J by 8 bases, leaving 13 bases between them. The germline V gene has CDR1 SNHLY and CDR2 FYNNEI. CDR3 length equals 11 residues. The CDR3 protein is CAGRLGDEQFF. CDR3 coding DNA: TGTGCCGGAAGGTTGGGGGATGAGCAGTTCTTC.

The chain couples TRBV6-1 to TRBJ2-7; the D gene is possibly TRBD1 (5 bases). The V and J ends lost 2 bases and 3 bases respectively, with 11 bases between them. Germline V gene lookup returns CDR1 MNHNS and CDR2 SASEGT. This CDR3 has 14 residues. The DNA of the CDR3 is TGTGCCAGCAGTGAAAATAGGGGCAGCTACGAGCAGTACTTC. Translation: CASSENRGSYEQYF.

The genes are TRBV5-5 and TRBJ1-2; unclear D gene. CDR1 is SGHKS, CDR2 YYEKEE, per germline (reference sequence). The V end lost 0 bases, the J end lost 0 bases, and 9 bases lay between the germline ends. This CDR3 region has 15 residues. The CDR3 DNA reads TGTGCCAGCAGCTTGGGTGTCAAATCTAACTATGGCTACACCTTC. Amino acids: CASSLGVKSNYGYTF.

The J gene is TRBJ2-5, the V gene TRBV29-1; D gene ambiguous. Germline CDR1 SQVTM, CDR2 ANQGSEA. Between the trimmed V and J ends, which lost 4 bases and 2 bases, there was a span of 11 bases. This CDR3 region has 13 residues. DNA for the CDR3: TGCAGCGTTGGGTTACAGCCTCAAGAGACCCAGTACTTC. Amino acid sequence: CSVGLQPQETQYF.

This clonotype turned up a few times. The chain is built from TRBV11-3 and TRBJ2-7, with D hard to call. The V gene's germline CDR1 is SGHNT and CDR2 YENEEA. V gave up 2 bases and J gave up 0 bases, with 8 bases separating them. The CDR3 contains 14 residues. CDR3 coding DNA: TGTGCCAGCAGCTTATCTCTTGCCTCCTACGAGCAGTACTTC. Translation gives CASSLSLASYEQYF. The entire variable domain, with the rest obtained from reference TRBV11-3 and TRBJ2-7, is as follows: EAGVVQSPRYKIIEKKQPVAFWCNPISGHNTLYWYLQNLGQGPELLIRYENEEAVDDSQLPKDRFSAERLKGVDSTLKIQPAELGDSAVYLCASSLSLASYEQYFGPGTRLTVT.

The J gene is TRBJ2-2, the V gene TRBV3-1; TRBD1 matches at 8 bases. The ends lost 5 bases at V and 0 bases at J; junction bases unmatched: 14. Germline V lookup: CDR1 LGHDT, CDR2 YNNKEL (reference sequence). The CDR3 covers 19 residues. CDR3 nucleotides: TGTGCCAGCAGCGTCGGAGGGACAGGAGATTTGCCGAACACCGGGGAGCTGTTTTTT. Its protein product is CASSVGGTGDLPNTGELFF.

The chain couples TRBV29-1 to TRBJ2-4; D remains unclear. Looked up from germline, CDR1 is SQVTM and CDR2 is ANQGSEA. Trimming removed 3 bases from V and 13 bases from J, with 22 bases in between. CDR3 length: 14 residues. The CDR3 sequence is CSVDLTRSYNEQYF. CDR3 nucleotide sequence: TGCAGCGTTGATTTGACACGCTCCTACAATGAGCAGTACTTC.

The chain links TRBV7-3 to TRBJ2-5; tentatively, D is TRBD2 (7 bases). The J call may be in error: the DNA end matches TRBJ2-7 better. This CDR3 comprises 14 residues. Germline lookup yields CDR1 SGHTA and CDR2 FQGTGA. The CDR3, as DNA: TGTGCCAGCAGCTCGACGGGGGGCGCGAACGAGCAGTACTTC. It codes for CASSSTGGANEQYF.

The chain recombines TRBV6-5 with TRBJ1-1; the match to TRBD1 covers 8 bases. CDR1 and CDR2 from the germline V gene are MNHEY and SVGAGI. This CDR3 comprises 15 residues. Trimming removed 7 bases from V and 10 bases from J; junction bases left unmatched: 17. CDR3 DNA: TGTGCCAGCACCGAGTTCCCTGGACAGGGCCTTGGAGCTTTCTTT. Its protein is CASTEFPGQGLGAFF.